The next 21 T cell receptor beta chains were all read from a single sample in a study of blood T cell repertoires in COVID-19. TCRdb's table, derived via immunoSEQ multiplex PCR, lists solely in-frame clones and lacks some. The sample yields around 20,000 clones, around 90% seen once. Sequenced sample: peripheral blood. Receptor source: a human donor in a cohort sampled during active COVID-19. The donor label of this sample is uncertain.

A few counts support this clone. The gene calls are TRBV27 and TRBJ2-3; 7 bases are a match to TRBD2. Germline assignment: CDR1 MNHEY and CDR2 SMNVEV (reference sequence). This CDR3 has 15 residues. Trimming took 4 bases from V and 2 from J; bases not matched to a gene: 6. The CDR3 region has the DNA TGTGCCAGCAGTTGGGAGGGGCGGAACACAGATACGCAGTATTTT. This translates into CASSWEGRNTDTQYF.

The chain employs TRBV9 and TRBJ2-3, with TRBD1 identical over 9 bases. The CDR3 covers 16 residues. Losses at the gene ends were 0 bases for V and 3 bases for J; bases not matched to a gene: 5. CDR1 is SGDLS, CDR2 YYNGEE, per germline. The CDR3 spells CASSVATTGGTDTQYF. The CDR3 coding sequence is TGTGCCAGCAGCGTAGCTACGACAGGGGGGACAGATACGCAGTATTTT.

The chain has TRBV19 and TRBJ2-7; 13 bases map to TRBD2. CDR1 and CDR2 (germline): LNHDA, SQIVND (reference sequence). The CDR3 is made up of 17 amino acids. With V trimmed by 9 bases and J by 1 base, 12 bases remained unmatched. The CDR3 DNA reads TGTGCCAGCCTGGGTACTAGCGGGAGGGCCGGGTCCTACGAGCAGTACTTC. Its protein product is CASLGTSGRAGSYEQYF.

V gene TRBV5-1 combines with J gene TRBJ1-5; 11 positions match TRBD1. Germline V gene sequence: CDR1 SGHRS, CDR2 YFSETQ. V lost 4 bases, J lost 5 bases, and 8 bases stayed unmatched. This CDR3 has 16 amino acids. CDR3 amino acids: CASSDGTGGSYQPQHF. CDR3 DNA: TGCGCCAGCAGCGACGGGACAGGGGGATCCTATCAGCCCCAGCATTTT.

This chain joins TRBV10-3 and TRBJ2-5; perhaps TRBD2 as D (6 bases). Deletions cut 3 bases from V and 0 bases from J, with 8 bases between. The germline CDR1 and CDR2 sequences are ENHRY and SYGVKD. The CDR3 has 14 amino acids. Written as DNA, the CDR3 is TGTGCCATCAGTGACCGGGACTACCAAGAGACCCAGTACTTC. This encodes CAISDRDYQETQYF.

The V and J genes are TRBV19 and TRBJ1-5, with 7 bases identical to TRBD1. Germline V gene sequence: CDR1 LNHDA, CDR2 SQIVND (reference sequence). Trimming cost V 5 bases and J 5 bases; bases outside gene matches: 6. The CDR3 totals 14 residues. This chain's CDR3 is CASSDRAKYQPQHF. In DNA, the CDR3 is TGTGCCAGTAGTGACAGGGCAAAATATCAGCCCCAGCATTTT.

The chain recombines TRBV30 with TRBJ2-3; TRBD2 matches at 12 bases. Germline V gives CDR1 GTSNPN, CDR2 SVGIG (reference sequence). The CDR3 has 17 residues. After removal of 3 bases from V and 4 bases from J, the junction contained 11 bases not matched to a gene. CDR3 amino acids: CAWSKGLAGFEADTQYF. The CDR3 DNA is TGTGCCTGGAGCAAGGGACTAGCGGGTTTCGAGGCAGATACGCAGTATTTT.

V usage is TRBV28 and J usage is TRBJ1-5; 9 nucleotides agree with TRBD1. From germline, CDR1 is MDHEN and CDR2 SYDVKM. The CDR3 has 19 residues. The junction had 17 bases not matched to a gene; V was cut back by 5 bases and J by 3 bases. The CDR3 bases are TGTGCCAGCAGTGGCGTAGGGACAGGGTTGATATGGGACAATCAGCCCCAGCATTTT. Residues: CASSGVGTGLIWDNQPQHF.

CDR3 sequence (DNA): TGCGCCAGCAGTGATATCTACAATGAGCAGTTCTTC. Its translation: CASSDIYNEQFF. The rearrangement uses TRBV10-2 and TRBJ2-1, with D uncertain. The length of the CDR3 is 12 residues. Trimming left V 3 bases short and J 3 bases short, with 3 bases between. Per the germline V gene, CDR1 is WSHSY and CDR2 is SAAADI.

This rearrangement joins TRBV11-2 to TRBJ1-2; D unclear. The CDR3 spans 15 residues. The germline V gene has CDR1 SGHAT and CDR2 FQNNGV. V was pared by 4 bases and J by 3 bases, with 15 bases between. Here the CDR3 DNA reads TGTGCCAGCAGCTCAAATTATGGGAGCTACTATGGCTACACCTTC. Translating it yields CASSSNYGSYYGYTF.

J is TRBJ1-2 and V is TRBV3-1 (or the pseudogene TRBV3-2); tentatively, D is TRBD1 (5 bases). Per germline, CDR1 LGHDT and CDR2 YNNKEL (reference sequence). The CDR3 runs to 15 residues. V was shortened by 4 bases and J by 2 bases, with 14 bases between the two germline ends. This CDR3 is CASSPLPGYNYGYTF. CDR3 nucleotides: TGTGCCAGCAGCCCACTCCCAGGGTACAACTATGGCTACACCTTC.

The V and J genes are TRBV11-2 and TRBJ1-4; D may be TRBD1 (5 bases). The CDR3 runs to 15 residues. Germline CDR1 reads SGHAT; CDR2 reads FQNNGV. Trimming pared 1 base from V and 5 bases from J, leaving 11 bases between. This CDR3 is CASSLGRGGNEKLFF. The CDR3 DNA reads as TGTGCCAGCAGCTTAGGGAGGGGCGGGAATGAAAAACTGTTTTTT.

This clone is a singleton in its sample. The rearrangement links TRBV28 to TRBJ1-1, with D possibly TRBD1 on 5 matching bases. The CDR3 has 13 residues. Germline assignment: CDR1 MDHEN and CDR2 SYDVKM. The ends were cut back, 5 bases at V and 1 base at J, with 8 bases in the middle. Written as DNA, the CDR3 is TGTGCCAGCAGTAGACAGTGGAACACTGAAGCTTTCTTT. Translation gives CASSRQWNTEAFF.

The genes are TRBV5-1 and TRBJ2-5, with 12 bases lining up with TRBD1. The J segment lost 5 bases and the V segment lost 4 bases, leaving 12 bases of the junction unmatched. Per the germline V gene, CDR1 is SGHRS and CDR2 is YFSETQ. CDR3 size: 17 residues. CDR3 nucleotide sequence: TGCGCCAGCAGCCTACAACCGGGACAGGGGGCGAGGGAGACCCAGTACTTC. Protein sequence: CASSLQPGQGARETQYF. The full variable domain, its missing parts supplied by reference TRBV5-1 and TRBJ2-5, is KAGVTQTPRYLIKTRGQQVTLSCSPISGHRSVSWYQQTPGQGLQFLFEYFSETQRNKGNFPGRFSGRQFSNSRSEMNVSTLELGDSALYLCASSLQPGQGARETQYFGPGTRLLVL.

J is TRBJ2-7 and V is TRBV5-1; D not resolved. The CDR3 is made up of 13 amino acids. CDR1 and CDR2 (germline): SGHRS, YFSETQ. Trimming took 0 bases from V and 8 from J, leaving 12 bases between them. The chain's CDR3 is CASSLDLTEQQYF. The CDR3 bases are TGCGCCAGCAGCTTGGATCTAACCGAGCAGCAGTACTTC.

This rearrangement joins TRBV5-4 to TRBJ2-3; 12 bases agree with TRBD2. V dropped 5 bases and J dropped 5; count of bases not matched to a gene: 9. The CDR3 length is 16 residues. Germline loops: CDR1 SGHNT, CDR2 YYREEE (reference sequence). CDR3 protein: CASRATSGSRVDTQYF. In nucleotides, the CDR3 is TGTGCCAGCAGGGCGACTAGCGGGAGTAGGGTAGATACGCAGTATTTT.

The chain employs TRBV7-9 and TRBJ1-4; 8 positions match TRBD1. Trimming removed 1 base from V and 7 bases from J; junction bases left unmatched: 5. The CDR3 runs to 15 residues. Germline values: CDR1 SEHNR, CDR2 FQNEAQ (reference sequence). CDR3 protein: CASSLVQGAGEKLFF. In nucleotides, the CDR3 is TGTGCCAGCAGCTTAGTGCAGGGGGCCGGTGAAAAACTGTTTTTT.

The rearrangement links TRBV5-1 to TRBJ2-2; 8 bases align to TRBD2. The trim removed 0 bases at V and 1 base at J, leaving 8 bases unmatched. The CDR3 sequence is 18 residues long. Looked up from germline, CDR1 is SGHRS and CDR2 is YFSETQ. The DNA for the CDR3 is TGCGCCAGCAGCTTGGTGGGGCGGGAGGACCTGAACACCGGGGAGCTGTTTTTT. It yields the protein CASSLVGREDLNTGELFF. Using reference TRBV5-1 and TRBJ2-2 for the parts outside the CDR3, the full variable domain is KAGVTQTPRYLIKTRGQQVTLSCSPISGHRSVSWYQQTPGQGLQFLFEYFSETQRNKGNFPGRFSGRQFSNSRSEMNVSTLELGDSALYLCASSLVGREDLNTGELFFGEGSRLTVL.

This clone came up a few times. The rearrangement uses TRBV6-5 and TRBJ1-3, with D tentatively TRBD1 (6 bases). The CDR3 is 14 amino acids. Trimming pared 5 bases from V and 4 bases from J, leaving 12 bases between. CDR1 and CDR2 from the germline V gene are MNHEY and SVGAGI. Here the CDR3 reads CASSLRGGGNTIYF. CDR3 sequence (DNA): TGTGCCAGCAGTCTGAGGGGGGGCGGAAACACCATATATTTT.

V gene TRBV19 combines with J gene TRBJ1-2, with TRBD1 matching over 8 bases. The CDR3 runs to 13 residues. The germline CDR1 and CDR2 sequences are LNHDA and SQIVND (reference sequence). J was trimmed by 7 bases and V by 6 bases; bases with no gene match: 7. The CDR3 is CASSPTGGFGYTF. The CDR3 DNA reads TGTGCCAGTAGCCCAACAGGGGGGTTTGGCTACACCTTC.

The J gene is TRBJ2-7, the V gene TRBV5-6; 11 nucleotides align to TRBD2. The junction had 2 bases not matched to a gene; V was cut back by 0 bases and J by 3 bases. The CDR3 covers 15 residues. Germline-derived CDR1 and CDR2 are SGHDT and YYEEEE. The chain's CDR3 is CASSLGLAGIYEQYF. The CDR3 nucleotides are TGTGCCAGCAGCTTGGGACTAGCGGGAATCTACGAGCAGTACTTC. The full variable domain, in which reference TRBV5-6 and TRBJ2-7 provide the parts outside the CDR3, is DAGVTQSPTHLIKTRGQQVTLRCSPKSGHDTVSWYQQALGQGPQFIFQYYEEEERQRGNFPDRFSGHQFPNYSSELNVNALLLGDSALYLCASSLGLAGIYEQYFGPGTRLTVT.